This T cell receptor beta chain originates from a study of blood T cell repertoires in COVID-19. Libraries were prepared by immunoSEQ multiplex PCR; TCRdb keeps only in-frame clonotypes and omits some of them. The sample has some 96,000 clones; around four fifths are singletons. V was trimmed by 3 bases and J by 3 bases, leaving 9 bases between them. CDR3 length: 13 amino acids. In germline, CDR1 is DFQATT, CDR2 SNEGSKA (reference sequence). The TCR originated in an older man with active or convalescent COVID-19. The specimen was peripheral blood. The chain joins TRBV20-1 to TRBJ1-3; D not resolved. The CDR3 nucleotides read TGCAGTGCTAGTAAGAGGGATGGAAACACCATATATTTT. Translated, it gives CSASKRDGNTIYF.